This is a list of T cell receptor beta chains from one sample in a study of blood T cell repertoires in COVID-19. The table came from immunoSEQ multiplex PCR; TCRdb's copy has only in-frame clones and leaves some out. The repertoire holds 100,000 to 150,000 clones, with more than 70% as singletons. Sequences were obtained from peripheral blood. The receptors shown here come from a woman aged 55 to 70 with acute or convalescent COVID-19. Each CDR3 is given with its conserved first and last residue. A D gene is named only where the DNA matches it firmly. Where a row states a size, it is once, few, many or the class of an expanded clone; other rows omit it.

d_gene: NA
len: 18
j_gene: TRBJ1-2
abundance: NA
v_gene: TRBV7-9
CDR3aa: CASIKGDGRVGGNYGYTF
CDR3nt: TGTGCCAGCATCAAGGGCGACGGACGAGTCGGAGGTAACTATGGCTACACCTTC

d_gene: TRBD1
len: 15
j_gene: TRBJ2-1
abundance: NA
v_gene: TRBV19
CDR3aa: CASSRSGQGPNEQFF
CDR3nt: TGTGCCAGTAGTCGCTCGGGACAGGGTCCGAATGAGCAGTTCTTC

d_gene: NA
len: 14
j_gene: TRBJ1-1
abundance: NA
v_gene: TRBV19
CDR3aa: CASSQSFYNTEAFF
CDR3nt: TGTGCCAGTAGCCAATCATTCTATAACACTGAAGCTTTCTTT

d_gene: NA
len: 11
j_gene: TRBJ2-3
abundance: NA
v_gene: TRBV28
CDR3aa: CASSLRLAQYF
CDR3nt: TGTGCCAGCAGTTTGAGACTTGCGCAGTATTTT

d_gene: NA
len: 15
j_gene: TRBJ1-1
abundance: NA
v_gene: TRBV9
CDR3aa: CASSVEPGGAPEAFF
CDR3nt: TGTGCCAGCAGCGTAGAGCCCGGGGGAGCCCCTGAAGCTTTCTTT

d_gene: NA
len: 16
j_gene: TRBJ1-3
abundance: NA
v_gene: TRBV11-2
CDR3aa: CASSLEYRQAGNTIYF
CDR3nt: TGTGCCAGCAGCTTAGAGTACAGGCAGGCTGGAAACACCATATATTTT

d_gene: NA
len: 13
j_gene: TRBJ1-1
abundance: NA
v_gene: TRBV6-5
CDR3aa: CASKREVNTEAFF
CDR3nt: TGTGCCAGCAAGAGGGAAGTAAACACTGAAGCTTTCTTT

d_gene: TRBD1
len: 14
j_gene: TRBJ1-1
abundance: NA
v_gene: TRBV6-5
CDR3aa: CASSFMTGATEAFF
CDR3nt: TGTGCCAGCAGTTTCATGACAGGGGCCACTGAAGCTTTCTTT

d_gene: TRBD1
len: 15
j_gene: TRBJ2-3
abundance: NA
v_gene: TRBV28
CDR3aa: CASSLPGTGPDTQYF
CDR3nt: TGTGCCAGCAGTTTACCCGGGACAGGGCCAGATACGCAGTATTTT

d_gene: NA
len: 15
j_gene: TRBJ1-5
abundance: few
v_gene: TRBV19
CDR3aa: CASSSPPYSNQPQHF
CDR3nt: TGTGCCAGTAGCTCCCCCCCCTATAGCAATCAGCCCCAGCATTTT

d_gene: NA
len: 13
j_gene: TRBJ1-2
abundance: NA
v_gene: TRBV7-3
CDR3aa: CASSPGGPYGYTF
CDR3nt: TGTGCCAGCAGCCCCGGGGGTCCCTATGGCTACACCTTC

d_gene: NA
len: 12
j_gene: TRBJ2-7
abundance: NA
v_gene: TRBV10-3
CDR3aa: CAISVGQYEQYF
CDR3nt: TGTGCCATCAGTGTAGGACAGTACGAGCAGTACTTC

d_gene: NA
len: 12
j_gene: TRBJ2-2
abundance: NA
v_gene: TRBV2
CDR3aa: CASNRDTGELFF
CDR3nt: TGTGCCAGCAACCGGGACACCGGGGAGCTGTTTTTT

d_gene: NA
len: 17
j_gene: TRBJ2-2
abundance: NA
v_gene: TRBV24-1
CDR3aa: CATSDLPERDYTGELFF
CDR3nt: TGTGCCACCAGTGATTTGCCCGAGAGGGATTACACCGGGGAGCTGTTTTTT

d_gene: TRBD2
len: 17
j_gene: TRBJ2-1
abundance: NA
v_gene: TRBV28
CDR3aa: CASSLREESGHHNEQFF
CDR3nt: TGTGCCAGCAGTTTGCGGGAGGAAAGCGGCCATCACAATGAGCAGTTCTTC

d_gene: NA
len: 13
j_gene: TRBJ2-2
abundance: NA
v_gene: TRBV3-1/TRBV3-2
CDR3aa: CASSPLYTGELFF
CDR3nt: TGTGCCAGCAGCCCTTTATACACCGGGGAGCTGTTTTTT

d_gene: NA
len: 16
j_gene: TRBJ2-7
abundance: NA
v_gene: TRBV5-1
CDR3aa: CASSPGFTSQPYEQYF
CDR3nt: TGCGCCAGCAGCCCTGGTTTTACTAGCCAACCCTACGAGCAGTACTTC

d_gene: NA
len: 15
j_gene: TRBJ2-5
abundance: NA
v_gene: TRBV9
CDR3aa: CASSVGGGEGETQYF
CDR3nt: TGTGCCAGCAGCGTAGGAGGGGGAGAGGGGGAGACCCAGTACTTC

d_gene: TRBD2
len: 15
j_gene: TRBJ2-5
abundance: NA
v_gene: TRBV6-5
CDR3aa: CASRWTSGIQETQYF
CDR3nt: TGTGCCAGCAGATGGACTAGCGGGATCCAAGAGACCCAGTACTTC

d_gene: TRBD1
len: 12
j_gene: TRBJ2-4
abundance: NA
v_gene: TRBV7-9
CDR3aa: CASSPGQNIQYF
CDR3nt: TGTGCCAGCAGTCCGGGACAGAACATTCAGTACTTC

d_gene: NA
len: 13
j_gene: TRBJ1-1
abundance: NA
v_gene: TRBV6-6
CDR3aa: CASSYAGNTEAFF
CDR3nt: TGTGCCAGCAGTTACGCGGGGAACACTGAAGCTTTCTTT

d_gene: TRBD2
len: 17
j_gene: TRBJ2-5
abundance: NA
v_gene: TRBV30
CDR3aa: CAWSRGTSGSSQETQYF
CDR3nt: TGTGCCTGGAGCAGGGGGACTAGCGGGAGTTCCCAAGAGACCCAGTACTTC

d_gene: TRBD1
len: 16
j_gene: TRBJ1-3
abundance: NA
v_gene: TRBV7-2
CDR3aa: CASSLGVGTGMDTIYF
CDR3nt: TGTGCCAGCAGCTTAGGGGTCGGGACAGGGATGGACACCATATATTTT

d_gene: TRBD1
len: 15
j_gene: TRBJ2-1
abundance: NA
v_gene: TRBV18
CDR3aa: CASSEHRGPDNEQFF
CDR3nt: TGTGCCAGCTCGGAACACAGGGGGCCGGACAATGAGCAGTTCTTC

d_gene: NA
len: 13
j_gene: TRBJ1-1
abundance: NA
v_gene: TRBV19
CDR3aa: CASTRDTNTEAFF
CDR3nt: TGTGCCAGTACCAGGGACACAAACACTGAAGCTTTCTTT

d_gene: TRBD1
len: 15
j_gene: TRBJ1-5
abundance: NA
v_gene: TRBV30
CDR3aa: CAWSAEGQVNQPQHF
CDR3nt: TGTGCCTGGAGTGCTGAGGGACAGGTCAATCAGCCCCAGCATTTT

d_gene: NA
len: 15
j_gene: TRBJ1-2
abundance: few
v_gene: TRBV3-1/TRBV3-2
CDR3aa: CASSPTLTDNYGYTF
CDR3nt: TGTGCCAGCAGCCCTACCTTAACAGATAACTATGGCTACACCTTC

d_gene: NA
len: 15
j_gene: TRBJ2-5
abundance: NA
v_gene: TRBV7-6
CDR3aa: CASSPVGDRQETQYF
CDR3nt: TGTGCCAGCTCCCCCGTAGGAGACAGACAAGAGACCCAGTACTTC

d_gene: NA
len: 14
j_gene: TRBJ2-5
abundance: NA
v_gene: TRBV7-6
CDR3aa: CASSPRTGEETQYF
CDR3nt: TGTGCCAGCAGCCCCCGAACAGGAGAAGAGACCCAGTACTTC

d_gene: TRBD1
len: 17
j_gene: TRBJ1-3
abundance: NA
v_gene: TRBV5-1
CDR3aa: CASSPSPGQGAGNTIYF
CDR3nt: TGCGCCAGCAGCCCGTCCCCGGGACAGGGGGCTGGAAACACCATATATTTT

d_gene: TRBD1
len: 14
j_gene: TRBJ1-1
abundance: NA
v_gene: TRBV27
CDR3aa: CASNNRGRAAEAFF
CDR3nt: TGTGCCAGCAACAACAGGGGGCGGGCAGCTGAAGCTTTCTTT

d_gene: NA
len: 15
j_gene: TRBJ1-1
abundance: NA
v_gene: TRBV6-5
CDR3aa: CASSYSSNLNTEAFF
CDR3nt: TGTGCCAGCAGTTACTCTTCTAATCTGAACACTGAAGCTTTCTTT

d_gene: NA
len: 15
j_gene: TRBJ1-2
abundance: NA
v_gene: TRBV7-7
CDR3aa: CASSPGVRSDWGYTF
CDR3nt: TGTGCTAGCAGCCCAGGGGTAAGGAGTGATTGGGGCTACACCTTC

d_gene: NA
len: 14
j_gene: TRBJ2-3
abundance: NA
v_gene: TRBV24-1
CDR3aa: CATSDSMAVDTQYF
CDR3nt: TGTGCCACCAGTGATTCGATGGCGGTAGATACGCAGTATTTT

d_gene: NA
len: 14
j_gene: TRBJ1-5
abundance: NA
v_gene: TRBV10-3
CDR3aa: CAISDELGGQPQHF
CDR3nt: TGTGCCATCAGTGATGAATTGGGGGGACAGCCCCAGCATTTT

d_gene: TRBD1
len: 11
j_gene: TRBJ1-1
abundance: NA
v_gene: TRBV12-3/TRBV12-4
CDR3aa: CASTSRGEAFF
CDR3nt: TGTGCCAGCACCTCCAGGGGGGAAGCTTTCTTT

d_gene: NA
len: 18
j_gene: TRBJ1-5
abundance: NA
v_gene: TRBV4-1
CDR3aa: CASSQDGYPSAGNQPQHF
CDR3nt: TGCGCCAGCAGCCAAGACGGATACCCCTCCGCGGGCAATCAGCCCCAGCATTTT

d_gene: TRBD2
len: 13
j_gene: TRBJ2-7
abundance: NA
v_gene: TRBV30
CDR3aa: CAWSASGTYEQYF
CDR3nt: TGTGCCTGGAGTGCTAGCGGGACGTACGAGCAGTACTTC

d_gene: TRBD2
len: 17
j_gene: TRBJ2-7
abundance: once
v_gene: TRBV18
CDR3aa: CASSPLRAGESSYEQYF
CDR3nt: TGTGCCAGCTCACCCCTACGGGCGGGAGAGAGCTCCTACGAGCAGTACTTC

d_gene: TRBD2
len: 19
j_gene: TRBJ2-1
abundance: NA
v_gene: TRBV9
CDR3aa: CASSVGDGLTSGSWNEQFF
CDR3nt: TGTGCCAGCAGCGTAGGGGACGGCCTGACTAGCGGGAGCTGGAATGAGCAGTTCTTC

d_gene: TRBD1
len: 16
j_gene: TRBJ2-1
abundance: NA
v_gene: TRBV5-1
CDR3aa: CASSLEAGGANNEQFF
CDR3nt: TGCGCCAGCAGCTTGGAAGCAGGGGGCGCGAACAATGAGCAGTTCTTC

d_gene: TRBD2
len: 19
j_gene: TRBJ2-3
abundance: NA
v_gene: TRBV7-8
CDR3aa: CASSLRRPFAGGSRDTQYF
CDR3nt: TGTGCCAGCAGCTTACGGCGACCCTTCGCGGGAGGGTCGCGGGATACGCAGTATTTT

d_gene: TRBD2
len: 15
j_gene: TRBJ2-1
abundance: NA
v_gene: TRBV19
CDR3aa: CASSTLAGVGYEQFF
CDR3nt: TGTGCCAGTAGTACACTAGCGGGAGTTGGCTATGAGCAGTTCTTC

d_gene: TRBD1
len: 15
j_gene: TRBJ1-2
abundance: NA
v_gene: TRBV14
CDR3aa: CASSQRGTGTYGYTF
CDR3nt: TGTGCCAGCAGCCAGAGGGGGACAGGGACCTATGGCTACACCTTC

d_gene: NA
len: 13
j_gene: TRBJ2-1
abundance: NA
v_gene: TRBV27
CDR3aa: CASRPSGYNEQFF
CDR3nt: TGTGCCAGCCGCCCTTCAGGGTACAATGAGCAGTTCTTC

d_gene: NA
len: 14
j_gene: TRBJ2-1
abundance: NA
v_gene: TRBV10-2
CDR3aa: CASSDPGPQGEQFF
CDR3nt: TGCGCCAGCAGTGATCCCGGGCCCCAGGGTGAGCAGTTCTTC

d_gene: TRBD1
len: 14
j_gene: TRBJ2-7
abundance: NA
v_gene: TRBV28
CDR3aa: CASSLGTGGYEQYF
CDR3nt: TGTGCCAGCAGTTTAGGGACAGGGGGCTACGAGCAGTACTTC

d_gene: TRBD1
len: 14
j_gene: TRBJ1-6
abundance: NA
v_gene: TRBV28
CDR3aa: CATRDRLYNSPLHF
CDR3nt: TGTGCCACCAGGGACAGGTTATATAATTCACCCCTCCACTTT

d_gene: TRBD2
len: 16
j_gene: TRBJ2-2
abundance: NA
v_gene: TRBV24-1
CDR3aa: CATSGQLAGVTGELFF
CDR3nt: TGTGCCACCAGTGGACAACTAGCGGGAGTGACCGGGGAGCTGTTTTTT

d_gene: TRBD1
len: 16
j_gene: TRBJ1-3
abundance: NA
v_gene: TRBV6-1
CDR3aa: CASSEGTGGSGNTIYF
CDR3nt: TGTGCCAGCAGTGAAGGGACAGGGGGCTCGGGAAACACCATATATTTT

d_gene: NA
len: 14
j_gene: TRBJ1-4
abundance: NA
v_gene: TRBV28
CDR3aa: CASSFGTWQEKLFF
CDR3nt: TGTGCCAGCAGTTTCGGGACTTGGCAAGAAAAACTGTTTTTT

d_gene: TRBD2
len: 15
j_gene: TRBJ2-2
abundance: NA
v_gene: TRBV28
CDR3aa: CASSLILAGSGELFF
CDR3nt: TGTGCCAGCAGTTTGATACTAGCGGGATCCGGGGAGCTGTTTTTT

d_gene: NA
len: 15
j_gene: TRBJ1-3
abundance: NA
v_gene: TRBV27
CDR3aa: CASSLSRGNGNTIYF
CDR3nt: TGTGCCAGCAGTCTATCCAGGGGAAACGGAAACACCATATATTTT

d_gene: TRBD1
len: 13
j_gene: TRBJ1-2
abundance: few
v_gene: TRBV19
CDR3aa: CASSMNSGGGYTF
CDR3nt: TGTGCCAGTAGTATGAATTCAGGGGGTGGCTACACCTTC

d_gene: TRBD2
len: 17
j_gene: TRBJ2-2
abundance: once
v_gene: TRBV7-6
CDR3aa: CASSPSSGSGNTGELFF
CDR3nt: TGTGCCAGCAGCCCTTCTAGCGGGAGTGGGAACACCGGGGAGCTGTTTTTT

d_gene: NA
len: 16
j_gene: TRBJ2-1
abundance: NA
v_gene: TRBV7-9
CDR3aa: CASSLTRTGRGNEQFF
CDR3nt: TGTGCCAGCAGCTTAACGAGGACAGGGAGGGGGAATGAGCAGTTCTTC

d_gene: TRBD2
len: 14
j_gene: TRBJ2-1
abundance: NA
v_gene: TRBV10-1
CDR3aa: CASSPGTSAHEQFF
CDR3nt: TGCGCCAGCAGTCCCGGGACTAGTGCACATGAGCAGTTCTTC

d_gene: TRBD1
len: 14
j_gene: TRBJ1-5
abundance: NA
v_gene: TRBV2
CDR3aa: CASAFWTGDQPQHF
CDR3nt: TGTGCCAGCGCCTTCTGGACAGGAGATCAGCCCCAGCATTTT